This T cell receptor (beta chain) was captured in a study of T cell responses to AZD1222 COVID-19 vaccine. Study-wide results and caveats: The donor group comprised mostly white British people and more females; the analysis possibly underestimated clonal diversity.

Germline CDR1 MNHEY, CDR2 SVGEGT. V was trimmed by 2 bases and J by 6 bases, leaving 16 bases between them. This CDR3 contains 15 residues. Method: immunoSEQ multiplex PCR; TCRdb's copy keeps in-frame clones and lacks some. Of about 100,000 clones in the sample, more than 85% were seen once. This clone has only one observation. Its target is unknown. The specimen was peripheral blood, collected on day 0 of AZD1222 vaccination. The V gene is TRBV6-2 or TRBV6-3, the J gene TRBJ1-1; a possible D gene is TRBD1 (6 bases). The receptor's source is an adult in good health. CDR3 sequence: CASSYPGLGGSEAFF. The CDR3 DNA reads TGTGCCAGCAGTTACCCCGGACTAGGGGGGTCTGAAGCTTTCTTT.